These 6 T cell receptor beta chains were all obtained from the same sample, sequenced in a study of identical twins' blood T cells. TCRdb passed the 5' RACE reads through MiXCR, listing each CDR3 protein once. The table records 350,000 to 450,000 distinct CDR3 sequences, around 30% of them present only once. The sample consisted of PBMCs. These receptors were obtained from a woman between 18 and 50 years old in good health.

The V and J genes are TRBV11-2 and TRBJ2-5; D is uncertain. CDR1 and CDR2 (germline): SGHAT, FQNNGV. The germline V and J ends were trimmed by 2 bases and 4 bases, with 11 bases remaining between them. CDR3 length equals 14 residues. Here the CDR3 reads CASSLPWGGETQYF. The CDR3 DNA is TGTGCCAGCAGCTTACCTTGGGGTGGAGAGACCCAGTACTTC.

This CDR3 is CASSKGGATDTRYF. In nucleotides, the CDR3 is TGTGCCAGCAGCAAAGGCGGTGCCACAGATACGCGGTATTTT. This chain connects TRBV21-1 to TRBJ2-3. TRBV21-1 is a pseudogene. CDR3 length: 14 residues.

The J gene is TRBJ2-1, the V gene TRBV29-1; D is unclear. Germline V gene lookup returns CDR1 SQVTM and CDR2 ANQGSEA. Trimming took 3 bases from V and 6 from J, leaving 12 bases between them. CDR3 size: 13 residues. The CDR3: CSVDRRYRNEQFF. CDR3 nucleotide sequence: TGCAGCGTTGACAGGCGGTATCGCAATGAGCAGTTCTTC.

This clonotype was seen a few times. This CDR3 is CASSLAYWSTDTQYF. The DNA for the CDR3 is TGTGCCAGCAGCTTAGCGTACTGGAGCACAGATACGCAGTATTTT. The gene calls are TRBV11-2 and TRBJ2-3; the D is unclear. Germline assignment: CDR1 SGHAT and CDR2 FQNNGV. Trimming left V 1 base short and J 0 bases short, with 8 bases between. The CDR3 length is 15 residues.

In the case of this clonotype: A much larger clone lies one base from this, so it may be a read error. The rearrangement uses TRBV12-3 or TRBV12-4 and TRBJ1-1; D is unclear. This CDR3 contains 13 residues. V was clipped by 8 bases and J by 1 base, with 11 bases between them. The CDR3 DNA sequence: TGTGCCAGCGGCCAGTCCAGGAACACTGAAGCTTTCTTT. It yields the protein CASGQSRNTEAFF.

The rearrangement links TRBV4-3 to TRBJ2-1; D perhaps matches TRBD2 (6 bases). The CDR3 loop spans 15 amino acids. V shed 2 bases and J shed 5 bases, with 13 bases lying between them. Germline lookup yields CDR1 LGHNA and CDR2 YSLEER. The CDR3 DNA reads TGCGCCAGCAGCCAAACCCTAAGGGAGGACAATGAGCAGTTCTTC. It encodes CASSQTLREDNEQFF.